This TCR beta chain emerged from a study of T cells after yellow fever vaccination. Study observations and caveats: Post-booster reappearance was seen for most primary-vaccination clones (roughly 96% CD4, 85% to 90% CD8). Overlap between CD4 and CD8 compartments was detected for a small share of clonotypes.

5'RACE template switching added a universal primer site and UMIs to TCR cDNA. One entry per CDR3 protein, called by TCRdb with MiXCR from the 5' RACE reads. There are under 250,000 distinct CDR3 sequences in the sample; roughly 7.2% occur only once, and 0.65% to 0.9% lies in the top ten. Germline assignment: CDR1 MNHNS and CDR2 SASEGT. V was trimmed by 6 bases and J by 0 bases, leaving 12 bases between them. The CDR3 sequence is 15 residues long. This clonotype was counted a few times. No antigen is known for it. This sequence joins TRBV6-1 and TRBJ2-1; D tentatively fits TRBD1 or TRBD2 (5 bases each). The clonotype was recovered from a man aged 25-40 years who received the YFV17D yellow fever vaccine. The sequencing used CD4+ T cells sorted from PBMCs, collected 15 days after the yellow fever booster vaccination. As DNA, the CDR3 is TGTGCCAGCAGACGGGACCATAGCTCCTACAATGAGCAGTTCTTC. Translating gives CASRRDHSSYNEQFF.